Presented here are 7 T cell receptor beta chains from one specimen sequenced in a study of T-cell memory formation after mild COVID-19. TCRdb analysed the 5' RACE reads with MiXCR anew, one entry per CDR3 protein. The sample yields 410,000 or so distinct CDR3 sequences, more than 20% seen once. Material: PBMCs or a T cell subset sorted from them (not recorded which). The receptors were sampled from an adult woman who had mild COVID-19 (a few samples of this study predate the infection). Cell type and time point are not known.

The rearrangement joins TRBV20-1 to TRBJ1-5, with 8 bases fitting TRBD1. The length of the CDR3 is 14 residues. Losses at the gene ends were 3 bases for V and 5 bases for J; bases not matched to a gene: 6. Germline V CDR1 and CDR2: DFQATT, SNEGSKA (reference sequence). The DNA of the CDR3 is TGCAGTGCTAGTACAGGGGGACCCGATCAGCCCCAGCATTTT. Translation: CSASTGGPDQPQHF.

The table lists this clonotype with many counts. The chain joins TRBV9 to TRBJ2-1; D may be TRBD2 (7 bases). Germline-derived CDR1 and CDR2 are SGDLS and YYNGEE. CDR3 length: 12 residues. The V and J ends lost 7 bases and 7 bases respectively, with 12 bases between them. The CDR3 DNA reads TGTGCCAGCGGGGGGGCGGAGAATGAGCAGTTCTTC. Encoded protein: CASGGAENEQFF.

This clonotype was detected a few times. The J gene is TRBJ2-1, the V gene TRBV18; TRBD2 matches at 14 bases. CDR1 and CDR2 (germline): KGHSH, LQKENI. V shed 4 bases, J shed 6 bases, and the junction held 8 bases outside the gene matches. This CDR3 contains 17 residues. CDR3 protein: CASSRITGTSGSNEQFF. The CDR3 coding sequence is TGTGCCAGCTCACGAATTACCGGGACTAGCGGGAGCAATGAGCAGTTCTTC.

The V and J genes are TRBV6-5 and TRBJ2-5, with 8 bases fitting TRBD2. This CDR3 is built from 17 residues. Germline V gene sequence: CDR1 MNHEY, CDR2 SVGAGI. Germline trimming cut 2 bases from V and 1 base from J; bases unmatched to any gene: 9. In DNA form, the CDR3 reads TGTGCCAGCAGTTACCTGGCGGCGGGGGGACTCCAAGAGACCCAGTACTTC. It yields the protein CASSYLAAGGLQETQYF.

This clonotype turned up a few times. J is TRBJ2-7 and V is TRBV12-3 or TRBV12-4, with D maybe TRBD1 (5 bases). Trimming removed 5 bases from V and 5 bases from J, with 22 bases in between. This CDR3 contains 16 residues. The CDR3 spells CASSLTQPRTLHEQYF. As DNA, the CDR3 is TGTGCCAGCAGTCTCACCCAACCTCGGACACTTCACGAGCAGTACTTC.

The rearrangement joins TRBV5-6 to TRBJ2-1; D might be TRBD2 (7 bases). The CDR3 has 17 amino acids. Trimming shortened V by 0 bases and J by 0 bases, and 13 bases separated the two germline ends. The germline gives CDR1 SGHDT, CDR2 YYEEEE. As DNA, the CDR3 is TGTGCCAGCAGCTTGGGGGGGGGCCTAGTCTCCTACAATGAGCAGTTCTTC. Residues: CASSLGGGLVSYNEQFF.

This clonotype was observed a handful of times. The V and J genes are TRBV14 and TRBJ2-7; tentatively, D is TRBD2 (5 bases). Germline V gene lookup returns CDR1 SGHDN and CDR2 FVKESK. The CDR3 sequence is 13 residues long. The V and J ends lost 1 base and 6 bases respectively, with 10 bases between them. CDR3 coding DNA: TGTGCCAGCAGCCAAGGGACTGCCTCCGAGCAGTACTTC. It is translated as CASSQGTASEQYF.